The sequence of this T cell receptor beta chain was determined in a study of blood T cells in healthy people across ages. Study-wide findings and caveats: While age rose, TCR beta diversity per million T cells dropped in a roughly linear way.

PCR was performed a second time for roughly 7 to 12 cycles using a sample-barcoded 5' primer and a J-beta primer mix. A single record per CDR3 protein comes from TCRdb applying MiXCR to the 5' RACE reads. The sample carries 720,000 or so distinct CDR3 sequences, 40% to 50% recorded once. This CDR3 is built from 17 residues. V lost 4 bases, J lost 8 bases, and 14 bases stayed unmatched. Germline CDR1 and CDR2: MNHEY and SVGEGT. As concerns this clonotype: Its antigen is as yet unknown.

The J gene is TRBJ2-1, the V gene TRBV6-2 or TRBV6-3; 10 bases match TRBD2. The sample comprised blood. The sequence was collected from a man older than 75 in good health. CDR3 sequence (DNA): TGTGCCAGCAGTTCCCAGAGGTCTAGCGGGAGTATCGATGAGCAGTTCTTC. This sequence encodes CASSSQRSSGSIDEQFF.